The clone carrying this T cell receptor beta chain was picked up a small number of times. This sample was taken from a study of cytomegalovirus exposure and HLA in healthy donors. Germline V gives CDR1 WSHSY, CDR2 SAAADI. The CDR3 extends over 15 amino acids. V dropped 3 bases and J dropped 5 bases, with 14 bases sitting between them. The table came from immunoSEQ multiplex PCR; TCRdb's copy has only in-frame clones and leaves some out. The sample includes approximately 200,000 clones, 85% to 95% of them seen just once. This sequence joins TRBV10-2 and TRBJ1-5; the D gene is possibly TRBD1 (6 bases). What was sequenced was PBMCs. The source is a woman between 18 and 30 years old in good health and CMV-seronegative. CDR3 loop: CASSEHGQPDQPQHF. The CDR3 nucleotides are TGCGCCAGCAGTGAACACGGACAGCCCGATCAGCCCCAGCATTTT.